The 11 T cell receptor beta chains in this list originate from one sample, sequenced in a study of T-cell memory formation after mild COVID-19. TCRdb called the 5' RACE reads again in MiXCR, with one record for every CDR3 protein. The table lists some 310,000 distinct CDR3 sequences, more than 20% of them singletons. Specimen: PBMCs or a T cell subset sorted from them (not recorded which). The receptor source for this set is a man between 18 and 35 years old who had mild COVID-19 (a few samples of this study predate the infection). Cell type and time point are not known.

This clonotype was observed a handful of times. The chain links TRBV9 to TRBJ2-7, with D possibly TRBD1 on 5 matching bases. The ends were cut back, 0 bases at V and 2 bases at J, with 12 bases in the middle. The CDR3 consists of 15 residues. Germline V gene lookup returns CDR1 SGDLS and CDR2 YYNGEE. The CDR3 sequence is CASSVGGDSAYEQYF. In DNA form, the CDR3 reads TGTGCCAGCAGCGTAGGAGGAGACAGCGCCTACGAGCAGTACTTC.

This clonotype was detected only a few times. V and J are TRBV4-1 and TRBJ1-2; a possible D gene is TRBD1 (6 bases). Looked up from germline, CDR1 is MGHRA and CDR2 is YSYEKL. V was cut by 1 base and J by 6 bases, with 12 bases left in between. This CDR3 has 14 residues. The CDR3: CASSQVVNRDGYTF. For the CDR3, the DNA is TGCGCCAGCAGCCAAGTCGTAAACAGGGATGGCTACACCTTC.

The genes are TRBV7-2 and TRBJ2-5; the match to TRBD2 covers 12 bases. Germline values: CDR1 SGHTA, CDR2 FQGNSA. The J segment lost 5 bases and the V segment lost 3 bases, leaving 16 bases of the junction unmatched. The CDR3 is 19 amino acids. CDR3 DNA sequence: TGTGCCAGCAGCTTGCCGGGCCCTTTACTAGCGGGGGGTGAGGAGACCCAGTACTTC. Its protein is CASSLPGPLLAGGEETQYF.

There are a few counts of this clonotype. V and J are TRBV7-2 and TRBJ2-3; D may be TRBD2 (7 bases). The V gene's germline CDR1 is SGHTA and CDR2 FQGNSA. CDR3 size: 15 residues. V dropped 5 bases and J dropped 5 bases, with 17 bases sitting between them. The CDR3 here is CASSPTAGARDTQYF. The CDR3 bases are TGTGCCAGCAGCCCTACGGCGGGGGCTCGAGATACGCAGTATTTT.

This clonotype occurred many times. The V call is TRBV4-2, the J call TRBJ2-3; the D is unclear. Trimming pared 4 bases from V and 2 bases from J, leaving 7 bases between. The V gene's germline CDR1 is LGHNA and CDR2 YNFKEQ. The CDR3 has 13 amino acids. Here the CDR3 reads CASSPPNTDTQYF. CDR3 DNA sequence: TGTGCCAGCAGCCCTCCTAACACAGATACGCAGTATTTT.

This clonotype was seen a few times. The chain employs TRBV27 and TRBJ2-5, with 12 bases that match TRBD1. The germline V gene encodes CDR1 MNHEY and CDR2 SMNVEV (reference sequence). The CDR3 runs to 15 residues. Losses at the gene ends were 4 bases for V and 9 bases for J; bases not matched to a gene: 9. The CDR3 bases are TGTGCCAGCAGTTCGGGACAGGGGGCTTTGGTTTCCCAGTACTTC. As protein: CASSSGQGALVSQYF.

The chain couples TRBV9 to TRBJ2-7, with 7 nucleotides matching TRBD1. The CDR3 runs to 14 residues. V dropped 3 bases and J dropped 3; count of bases not matched to a gene: 6. CDR1 is SGDLS, CDR2 YYNGEE, per germline. CDR3 bases: TGTGCCAGCAGCGGCCGGGACAGTCACTACGAGCAGTACTTC. Amino acid sequence: CASSGRDSHYEQYF.

The V gene is TRBV20-1, the J gene TRBJ2-3; no firm D call. Deletions cut 0 bases from V and 2 bases from J, with 12 bases between. Germline values: CDR1 DFQATT, CDR2 SNEGSKA (reference sequence). This CDR3 has 15 amino acids. The chain's CDR3 is CSARDLADPTDTQYF. For the CDR3, the DNA is TGCAGTGCTAGAGATCTGGCCGATCCCACAGATACGCAGTATTTT.

V is TRBV12-3 or TRBV12-4 and J is TRBJ1-3; possibly TRBD1 for D (6 bases). This CDR3 has 13 amino acids. Trimming shortened V by 3 bases and J by 6 bases, and 9 bases separated the two germline ends. The CDR3 sequence is CASSFQGQNTIYF. The CDR3 DNA reads TGTGCCAGCAGTTTTCAGGGGCAAAACACCATATATTTT.

The table lists this clonotype with a few counts. The genes are TRBV6-6 and TRBJ1-4; 7 bases align to TRBD1. Germline trimming cut 0 bases from V and 5 bases from J; bases unmatched to any gene: 6. The CDR3 is made up of 16 amino acids. Looked up from germline, CDR1 is MNHNY and CDR2 is SVGAGI (reference sequence). The DNA for the CDR3 is TGTGCCAGCAGTTACTCGCGGGACAGTTGGAATGAAAAACTGTTTTTT. Protein product: CASSYSRDSWNEKLFF.

At least ten counts were recorded for this clonotype. The chain couples TRBV4-1 to TRBJ2-6; unclear D gene. The germline gives CDR1 MGHRA, CDR2 YSYEKL. The CDR3 sequence is 13 residues long. V was cut by 0 bases and J by 13 bases, with 10 bases left in between. The DNA for the CDR3 is TGCGCCAGCAGCCAAGAACCGCACCGGGTCCTGACTTTC. Protein: CASSQEPHRVLTF.